This T cell receptor beta chain was recorded in a study of cytomegalovirus exposure and HLA in healthy donors. Broader study findings: A few chains linked to CMV were shown in vitro to be specific for CMV antigens.

V lost 5 bases and J lost 4, with 14 bases in between. The CDR3 is 14 residues long. In germline, CDR1 is SGHVS, CDR2 FQNEAQ. Separation from the 666-subject first cohort characterized the roughly 120-subject validation cohort, to which the donors belonged. For this clone: No antigen is known for it.

Using immunoSEQ multiplex PCR, the repertoire was profiled, and TCRdb retains in-frame clones only, with some absent. The sample consists of a few hundred thousand clones, around 86% of them appearing once. The sequence came from a woman between 18 and 29 years old in good health and CMV-seronegative. The specimen was PBMCs. This sequence joins TRBV7-8 and TRBJ1-1; D is possibly TRBD1 (6 bases). The CDR3 coding sequence is TGTGCCAGCAGCCCCAATACAGGGACCACTGAAGCTTTCTTT. This gives the protein CASSPNTGTTEAFF. Full variable domain (rest looked up from reference TRBV7-8 and TRBJ1-1): GAGVSQSPRYKVAKRGQDVALRCDPISGHVSLFWYQQALGQGPEFLTYFQNEAQLDKSGLPSDRFFAERPEGSVSTLKIQRTQQEDSAVYLCASSPNTGTTEAFFGQGTRLTVV.